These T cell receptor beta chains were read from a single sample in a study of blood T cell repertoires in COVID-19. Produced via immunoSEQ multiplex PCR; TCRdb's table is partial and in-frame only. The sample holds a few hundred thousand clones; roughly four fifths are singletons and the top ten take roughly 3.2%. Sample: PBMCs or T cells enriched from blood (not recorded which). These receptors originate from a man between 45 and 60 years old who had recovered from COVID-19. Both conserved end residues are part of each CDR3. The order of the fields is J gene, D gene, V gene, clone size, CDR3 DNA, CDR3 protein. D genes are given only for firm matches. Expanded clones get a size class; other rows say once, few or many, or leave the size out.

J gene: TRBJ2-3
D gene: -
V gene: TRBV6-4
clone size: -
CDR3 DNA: TGTGCCAGCAGCGCCCGGGAAAGCGGGACAGATACGCAGTATTTT
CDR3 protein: CASSARESGTDTQYF

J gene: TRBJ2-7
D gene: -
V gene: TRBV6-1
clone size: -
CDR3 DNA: TGTGCCAGCAGTGATAGGGGCACCCGAGAGCAGTACTTC
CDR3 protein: CASSDRGTREQYF

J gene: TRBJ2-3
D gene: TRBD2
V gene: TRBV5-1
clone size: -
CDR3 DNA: TGCGCCAGCAGCTTGTCGCGTCAAAGCCTGGGACTAGGGAGGGCAGATACGCAGTATTTT
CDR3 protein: CASSLSRQSLGLGRADTQYF

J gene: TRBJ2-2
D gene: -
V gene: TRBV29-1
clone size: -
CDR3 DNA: TGCAGCGTTCGCAGGGCAGCCACCGGGGAGCTGTTTTTT
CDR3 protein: CSVRRAATGELFF

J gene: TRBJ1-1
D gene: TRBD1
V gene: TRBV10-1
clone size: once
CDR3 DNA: TGCGCCAGCACTGGACAGGAAGGGAGAGCTTTCTTT
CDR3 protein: CASTGQEGRAFF

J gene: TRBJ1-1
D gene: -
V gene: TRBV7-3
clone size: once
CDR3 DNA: TGTGCCAGCAGCTTAGTGCAGGGAACTGAAGCTTTCTTT
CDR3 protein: CASSLVQGTEAFF

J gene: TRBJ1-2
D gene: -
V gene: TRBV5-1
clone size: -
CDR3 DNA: TGCGCCAGCAGCTTGAACAGCTATGGCTACACCTTC
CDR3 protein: CASSLNSYGYTF

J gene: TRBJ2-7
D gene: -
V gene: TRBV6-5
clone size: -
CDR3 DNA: TGTGCCAGCAGTTACGGGAGGAGGGGCTACGAGCAGTACTTC
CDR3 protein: CASSYGRRGYEQYF

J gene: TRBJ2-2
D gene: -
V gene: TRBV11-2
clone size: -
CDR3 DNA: TGTGCCACCCACCGTGGGGGTGGGACTGGGAACACCGGGGAGCTGTTTTTT
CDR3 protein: CATHRGGGTGNTGELFF

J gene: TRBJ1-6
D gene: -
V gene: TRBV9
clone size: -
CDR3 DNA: TGTGCCAGCAGCCTCACAGGAAACCGAGATAATTCACCCCTCCACTTT
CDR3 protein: CASSLTGNRDNSPLHF

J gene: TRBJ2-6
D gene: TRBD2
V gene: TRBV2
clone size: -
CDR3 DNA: TGTGCCAGCAGTCGGATTCCGGGAGGGCTTGGGGCCAACGTCCTGACTTTC
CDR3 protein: CASSRIPGGLGANVLTF

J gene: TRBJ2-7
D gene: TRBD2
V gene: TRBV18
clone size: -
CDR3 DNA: TGTGCCAGCTCACCGCCCGGGGGGGGCTCCTACGAGCAGTACTTC
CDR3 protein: CASSPPGGGSYEQYF

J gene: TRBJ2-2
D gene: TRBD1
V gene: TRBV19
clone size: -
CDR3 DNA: TGTGCCAGTAGTAGCCCAGGGGGCGCATCCGGGGAGCTGTTTTTT
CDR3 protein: CASSSPGGASGELFF

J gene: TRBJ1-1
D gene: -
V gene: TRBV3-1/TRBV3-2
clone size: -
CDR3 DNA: TGTGCCAGCACCTGGGGGGGGGTTCGGACTGAAGCTTTCTTT
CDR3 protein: CASTWGGVRTEAFF

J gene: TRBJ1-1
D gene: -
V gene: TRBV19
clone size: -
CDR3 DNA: TGTGCCGGAGGGGAGCGGTATGGCGCTGAAGCTTTCTTT
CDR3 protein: CAGGERYGAEAFF

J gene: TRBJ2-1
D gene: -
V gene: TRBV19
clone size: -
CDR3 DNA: TGTGCCAGTAGTATTCTGTACAATGAGCAGTTCTTC
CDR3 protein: CASSILYNEQFF

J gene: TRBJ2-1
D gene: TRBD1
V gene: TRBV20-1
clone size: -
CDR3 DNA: TGCAGTGCTAGTACCTCGGACAGGGGGCGCAGCGGGCGGTTCTTC
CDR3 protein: CSASTSDRGRSGRFF

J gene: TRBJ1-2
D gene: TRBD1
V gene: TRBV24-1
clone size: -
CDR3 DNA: TGTGCCACCAGTGATGGAAACAGGGGGAACTATGGCTACACCTTC
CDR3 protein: CATSDGNRGNYGYTF

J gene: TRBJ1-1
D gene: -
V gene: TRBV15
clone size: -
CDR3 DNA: TGTGCCACCAGCAGACCTCCCCCTTGGCCTGAAGCTTTCTTT
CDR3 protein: CATSRPPPWPEAFF

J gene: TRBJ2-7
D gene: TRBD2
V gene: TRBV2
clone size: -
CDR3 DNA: TGTGCCAGCAGTGAGACCTGGACTAGCGGGGCGAACGAGCAGTACTTC
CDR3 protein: CASSETWTSGANEQYF

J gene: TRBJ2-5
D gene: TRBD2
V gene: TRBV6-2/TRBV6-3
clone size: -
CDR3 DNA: TGTGCCAGCAGTCTTAGCGGGAGGGCCCAAGAGACCCAGTACTTC
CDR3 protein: CASSLSGRAQETQYF

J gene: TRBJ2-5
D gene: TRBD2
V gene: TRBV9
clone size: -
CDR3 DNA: TGTGCCAGCAGCGTGGCTAGCGGGGAGGGGGAGACCCAGTACTTC
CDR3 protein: CASSVASGEGETQYF

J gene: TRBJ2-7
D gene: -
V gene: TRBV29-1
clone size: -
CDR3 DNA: TGCAGCGTTGAAGCCCCGGAGGGAGTCGGGTACGAGCAGTACTTC
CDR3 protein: CSVEAPEGVGYEQYF

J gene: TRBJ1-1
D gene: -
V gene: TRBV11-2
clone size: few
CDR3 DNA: TGTGCCAGCAGCTTATTGACAGGTTTGAACACTGAAGCTTTCTTT
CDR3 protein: CASSLLTGLNTEAFF

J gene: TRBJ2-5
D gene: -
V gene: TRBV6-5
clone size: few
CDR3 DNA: TGTGCCAGCAGCGCCGCCACAGGGCGGGAGACCCAGTACTTC
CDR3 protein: CASSAATGRETQYF

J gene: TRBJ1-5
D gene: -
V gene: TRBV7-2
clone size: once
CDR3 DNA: TGTGCCAGCAGCTTAGGGCAGGTTGGCAATCAGCCCCAGCATTTT
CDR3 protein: CASSLGQVGNQPQHF

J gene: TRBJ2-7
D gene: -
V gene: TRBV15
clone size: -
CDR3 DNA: TGTGCCACCAGCAGAGTGGGGAGCTACGAGCAGTACTTC
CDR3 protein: CATSRVGSYEQYF

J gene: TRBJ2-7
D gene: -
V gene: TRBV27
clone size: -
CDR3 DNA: TGTGCCAGCAGGCCGGGTAACAGGGCCGAGCAGTACTTC
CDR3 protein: CASRPGNRAEQYF

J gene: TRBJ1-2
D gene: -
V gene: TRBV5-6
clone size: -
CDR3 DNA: TGTGCCAGCAGCTACGGAGATAACTATGGCTACACCTTC
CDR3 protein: CASSYGDNYGYTF

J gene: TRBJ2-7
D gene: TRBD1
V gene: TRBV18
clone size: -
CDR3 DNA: TGTGCCAGCTCTCCGGACAGGATTACCTACGAGCAGTACTTC
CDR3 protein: CASSPDRITYEQYF

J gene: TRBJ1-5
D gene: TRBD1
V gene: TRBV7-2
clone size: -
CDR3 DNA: TGTGCCAGCAGCGACAGGGGAACAGGTCAGCCCCAGCATTTT
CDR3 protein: CASSDRGTGQPQHF

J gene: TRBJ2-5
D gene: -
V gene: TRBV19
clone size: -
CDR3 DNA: TGTGCCAGTAGTATAGTAAGCTACGGAGGAGAGACCCAGTACTTC
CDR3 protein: CASSIVSYGGETQYF

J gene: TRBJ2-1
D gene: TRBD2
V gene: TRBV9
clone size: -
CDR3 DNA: TGTGCCAGCAACTCGGGAGGGATCCATGAGCAGTTCTTC
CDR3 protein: CASNSGGIHEQFF

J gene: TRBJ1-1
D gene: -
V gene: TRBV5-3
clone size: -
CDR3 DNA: TGTGCCAGAATCATACCCCCGACGGGCGGAGGCCCTGAAGCTTTCTTT
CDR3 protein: CARIIPPTGGGPEAFF

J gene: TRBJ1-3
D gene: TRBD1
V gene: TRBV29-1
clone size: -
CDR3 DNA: TGCAGTGGGGGACAGGGGACTGGAAACACCATATATTTT
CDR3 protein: CSGGQGTGNTIYF

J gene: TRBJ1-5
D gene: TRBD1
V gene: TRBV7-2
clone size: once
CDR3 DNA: TGTGCCAGCAGCTTCGGACAGGAGGAAAATCAGCCCCAGCATTTT
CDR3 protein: CASSFGQEENQPQHF

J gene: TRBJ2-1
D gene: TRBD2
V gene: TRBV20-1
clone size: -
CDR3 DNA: TGCAGTGCCAGTCGCCTAGCGGGAGTTTCATATGAGCAGTTCTTC
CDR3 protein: CSASRLAGVSYEQFF

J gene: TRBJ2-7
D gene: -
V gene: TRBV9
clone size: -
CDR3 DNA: TGTGCCAGCAGCGTAGGGGGGCTCACCTACGAGCAGTACTTC
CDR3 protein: CASSVGGLTYEQYF

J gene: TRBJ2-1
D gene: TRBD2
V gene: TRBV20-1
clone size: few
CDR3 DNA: TGCAGTGCTAGTGTTGGGGGGGACTTCCACAATGAGCAGTTCTTC
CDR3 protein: CSASVGGDFHNEQFF

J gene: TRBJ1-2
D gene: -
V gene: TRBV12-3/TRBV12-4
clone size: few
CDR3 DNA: TGTGCCAGCAGTCAGACAGGCGGGCAAGGCTACACCTTC
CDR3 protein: CASSQTGGQGYTF

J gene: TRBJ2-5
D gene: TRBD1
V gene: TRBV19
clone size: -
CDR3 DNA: TGTGCCAGTAGTACGACAGGGGGCGAAGAGACCCAGTACTTC
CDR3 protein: CASSTTGGEETQYF

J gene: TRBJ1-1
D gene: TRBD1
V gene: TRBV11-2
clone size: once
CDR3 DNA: TGTGCCAGCAGCTTAGAAAACAGGGGCGCTGAAGCTTTCTTT
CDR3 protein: CASSLENRGAEAFF

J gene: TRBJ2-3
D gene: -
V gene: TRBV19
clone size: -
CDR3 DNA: TGTGCCAGTAGTATAAGTGGCTTCCCAGATACGCAGTATTTT
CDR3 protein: CASSISGFPDTQYF

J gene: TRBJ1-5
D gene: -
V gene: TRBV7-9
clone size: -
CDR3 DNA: TGTGCCAGCAGCTTAGCGCGAGGTAGCAATCAGCCCCAGCATTTT
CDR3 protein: CASSLARGSNQPQHF

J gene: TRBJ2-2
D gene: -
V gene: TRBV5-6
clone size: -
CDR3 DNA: TGTGCCAGCAGCTTTTTCGGCAGGGGGGTAGCCGGGGAGCTGTTTTTT
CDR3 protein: CASSFFGRGVAGELFF

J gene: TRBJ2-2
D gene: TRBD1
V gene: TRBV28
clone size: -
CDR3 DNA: TGTGCCAGCAGCCCCACTGGGACAGGGGGCTTCGGGGAGCTGTTTTTT
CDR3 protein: CASSPTGTGGFGELFF

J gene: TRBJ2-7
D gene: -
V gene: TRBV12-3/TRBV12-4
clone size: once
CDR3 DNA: TGTGCCAGCAGTGGCGGAGTCCTCTACGAGCAGTACTTC
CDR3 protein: CASSGGVLYEQYF